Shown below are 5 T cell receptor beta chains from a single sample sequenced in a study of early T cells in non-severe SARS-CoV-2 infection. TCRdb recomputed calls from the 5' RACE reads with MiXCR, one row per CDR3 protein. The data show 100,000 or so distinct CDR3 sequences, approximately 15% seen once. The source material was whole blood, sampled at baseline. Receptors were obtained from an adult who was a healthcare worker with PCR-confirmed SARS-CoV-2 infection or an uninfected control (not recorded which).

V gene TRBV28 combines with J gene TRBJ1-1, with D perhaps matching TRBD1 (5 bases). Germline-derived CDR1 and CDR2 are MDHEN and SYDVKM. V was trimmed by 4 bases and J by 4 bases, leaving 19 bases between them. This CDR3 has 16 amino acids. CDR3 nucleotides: TGTGCCAGCAGTTCGGTCGGCGGGACGAGAGGCACTGAAGCTTTCTTT. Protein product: CASSSVGGTRGTEAFF.

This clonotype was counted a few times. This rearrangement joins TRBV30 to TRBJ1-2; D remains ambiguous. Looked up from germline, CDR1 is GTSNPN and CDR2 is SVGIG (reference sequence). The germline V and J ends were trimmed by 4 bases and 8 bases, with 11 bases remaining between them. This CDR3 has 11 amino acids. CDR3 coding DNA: TGTGCCTGGACACGGGATGAGGGCTACACCTTC. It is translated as CAWTRDEGYTF. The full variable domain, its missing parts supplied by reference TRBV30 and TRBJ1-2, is SQTIHQWPATLVQPVGSPLSLECTVEGTSNPNLYWYRQAAGRGLQLLFYSVGIGQISSEVPQNLSASRPQDRQFILSSKKLLLSDSGFYLCAWTRDEGYTFGSGTRLTVV.

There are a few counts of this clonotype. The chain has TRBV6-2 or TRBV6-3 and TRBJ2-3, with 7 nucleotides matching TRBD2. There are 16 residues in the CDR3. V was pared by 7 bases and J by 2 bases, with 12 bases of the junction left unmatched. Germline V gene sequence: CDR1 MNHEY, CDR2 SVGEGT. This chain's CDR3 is CASMRSGKKNTDTQYF. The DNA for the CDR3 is TGTGCCAGCATGCGAAGCGGGAAAAAAAACACAGATACGCAGTATTTT.

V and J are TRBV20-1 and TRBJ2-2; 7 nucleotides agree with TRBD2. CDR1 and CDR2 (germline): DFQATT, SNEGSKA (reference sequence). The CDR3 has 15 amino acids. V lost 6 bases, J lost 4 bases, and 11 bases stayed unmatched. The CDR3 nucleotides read TGCAGTGCCGGTTCTAGCGGCTGGGGCACCGGGGAGCTGTTTTTT. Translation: CSAGSSGWGTGELFF.

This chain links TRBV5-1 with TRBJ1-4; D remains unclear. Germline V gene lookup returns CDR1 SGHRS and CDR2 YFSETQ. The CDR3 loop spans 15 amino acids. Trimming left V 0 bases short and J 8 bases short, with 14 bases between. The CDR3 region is CASSLGTAEGEKLFF. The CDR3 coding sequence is TGCGCCAGCAGCTTGGGGACCGCCGAAGGCGAAAAACTGTTTTTT.